This T cell receptor (beta chain) was profiled in a study of identifying expanded T cells in peripheral blood. The germline gives CDR1 SGHDN, CDR2 FVKESK. This CDR3 comprises 18 residues. Unmatched junction bases numbered 11, after V lost 0 bases and J lost 3 bases. The method was immunoSEQ multiplex PCR; TCRdb's version includes in-frame clones alone and lacks a portion of them. The table lists roughly 100,000 clones, about 91% of them singletons, with 13% to 15% in the top ten. Sequencing was carried out using blood. The TCR was taken from a person aged 18 to 70 in good health. The chain uses TRBV14 and TRBJ2-7; 10 bases map to TRBD2. In DNA form, the CDR3 reads TGTGCCAGCAGCCAAGATATAACAAAGCGGGAGGGCCACTACGAGCAGTACTTC. Protein: CASSQDITKREGHYEQYF.